These 30 T cell receptor beta chains were all obtained from the same sample, sequenced in a study of blood T cell repertoires in COVID-19. TCRdb's table, derived via immunoSEQ multiplex PCR, lists solely in-frame clones and lacks some. The sample has over 85,000 clones, 75% to 95% seen once. Sample: peripheral blood. The receptors originated from a man younger than 35 with acute or convalescent COVID-19.

The chain is built from TRBV30 and TRBJ1-4, with 7 bases identical to TRBD1. The junction had 1 base not matched to a gene; V was cut back by 1 base and J by 5 bases. Germline CDR1 and CDR2: GTSNPN and SVGIG (reference sequence). There are 13 residues in the CDR3. CDR3 protein: CAWSGGQNEKLFF. As DNA, the CDR3 is TGTGCCTGGAGTGGGGGACAGAATGAAAAACTGTTTTTT.

CDR3 in DNA: TGTGCCAGCAGCCAAAGTGGGCCCGGGACAGGGGGCCTATATGGCTACACCTTC. The encoded protein is CASSQSGPGTGGLYGYTF. The chain is built from TRBV3-1 (or the pseudogene TRBV3-2) and TRBJ1-2, with 12 bases that match TRBD1. V shed 2 bases, J shed 5 bases, and the junction held 12 bases outside the gene matches. Germline V CDR1 and CDR2: LGHDT, YNNKEL (reference sequence). The CDR3 contains 18 residues.

The rearrangement uses TRBV6-6 and TRBJ2-6; D may be TRBD1 (5 bases). V dropped 6 bases and J dropped 2 bases, with 14 bases sitting between them. Germline CDR1 reads MNHNY; CDR2 reads SVGAGI (reference sequence). The CDR3 runs to 16 residues. The CDR3 DNA follows: TGTGCCAGCAGCCGGCGAGACAGAACTGGGGCCAACGTCCTGACTTTC. It yields the protein CASSRRDRTGANVLTF.

The chain carries TRBV15 and TRBJ1-5; 8 nucleotides match TRBD1. CDR1 LNHNV and CDR2 YYDKDF come from the germline V gene (reference sequence). V dropped 3 bases and J dropped 0; count of bases not matched to a gene: 1. The CDR3 has 15 residues. The CDR3 reads CATSRGQASNQPQHF. CDR3 DNA sequence: TGTGCCACCAGCAGGGGACAGGCTAGCAATCAGCCCCAGCATTTT.

The chain joins TRBV19 to TRBJ2-7; D is uncertain. The CDR3 loop spans 14 amino acids. The germline gives CDR1 LNHDA, CDR2 SQIVND (reference sequence). Trimming removed 3 bases at V and 3 bases at J, with 12 bases between. The CDR3 DNA reads TGTGCCAGTAGTATCGGCGGCATGTACTACGAGCAGTACTTC. This gives the protein CASSIGGMYYEQYF.

The V gene is TRBV7-2, the J gene TRBJ2-3, with 7 bases aligning to TRBD2. Unmatched junction bases numbered 5, after V lost 2 bases and J lost 3 bases. Germline assignment: CDR1 SGHTA and CDR2 FQGNSA. The CDR3 has 15 amino acids. This CDR3 reads CASSLQAGETDTQYF. The CDR3 bases are TGTGCCAGCAGCTTACAGGCGGGAGAGACAGATACGCAGTATTTT.

This clone has a handful of counts. This chain connects TRBV14 to TRBJ1-1; a weak D match, TRBD1 (5 bases). Germline V gene lookup returns CDR1 SGHDN and CDR2 FVKESK. The V and J ends lost 1 base and 5 bases respectively, with 8 bases between them. This CDR3 comprises 13 residues. The DNA of the CDR3 is TGTGCCAGCAGCCAAGTAAAGGGGACTGAAGCTTTCTTT. Translating gives CASSQVKGTEAFF.

The chain uses TRBV7-8 and TRBJ1-3, with D uncertain. The CDR3 covers 19 residues. Between the trimmed V and J ends, which lost 1 base and 0 bases, there was a span of 19 bases. The germline V gene has CDR1 SGHVS and CDR2 FQNEAQ. For the CDR3, the DNA is TGTGCCAGCAGCTTAGAATCAGACCCTAGGCGGCTCTCTGGAAACACCATATATTTT. It yields the protein CASSLESDPRRLSGNTIYF.

This chain joins TRBV5-1 and TRBJ1-5; D gene ambiguous. The germline CDR1 and CDR2 sequences are SGHRS and YFSETQ. The length of the CDR3 is 15 residues. V was trimmed by 1 base and J by 5 bases, leaving 13 bases between them. The CDR3 sequence: CASSLYGEEDQPQHF. CDR3 bases: TGCGCCAGCAGCTTGTACGGGGAAGAGGATCAGCCCCAGCATTTT.

The rearrangement joins TRBV5-1 to TRBJ2-2; TRBD1 is a possible D gene (6 bases). This CDR3 is built from 14 residues. The V gene lost 4 bases and the J gene lost 3 bases, with 10 bases spanning the gap. CDR1 is SGHRS, CDR2 YFSETQ, per germline. The CDR3 spells CASSPGQHTGELFF. The CDR3 DNA reads as TGCGCCAGCAGCCCTGGACAGCACACCGGGGAGCTGTTTTTT. Full variable domain (rest looked up from reference TRBV5-1 and TRBJ2-2): KAGVTQTPRYLIKTRGQQVTLSCSPISGHRSVSWYQQTPGQGLQFLFEYFSETQRNKGNFPGRFSGRQFSNSRSEMNVSTLELGDSALYLCASSPGQHTGELFFGEGSRLTVL.

The chain carries TRBV6-1 and TRBJ2-1, with a weak D call TRBD2 (5 bases). This CDR3 contains 13 residues. The V gene lost 1 base and the J gene lost 14 bases, with 15 bases spanning the gap. Germline V gives CDR1 MNHNS, CDR2 SASEGT. CDR3 DNA: TGTGCCAGCAGTGAAGGAACAGCGGCCACCGAGTTCTTC. Protein sequence: CASSEGTAATEFF.

The chain recombines TRBV10-2 with TRBJ1-1; D not resolved. CDR3 length equals 10 residues. The germline V gene has CDR1 WSHSY and CDR2 SAAADI. With 8 bases removed from V and 7 bases from J, the gap between germline ends came to 8 bases. The CDR3 region has the DNA TGCGCCAGCCTTGGCCTTGAAGCTTTCTTT. This gives the protein CASLGLEAFF.

The chain uses TRBV5-1 and TRBJ2-7, with 10 bases lining up with TRBD2. The CDR3 consists of 18 residues. V gave up 1 base and J gave up 2 bases; unmatched junction bases: 12. From germline, CDR1 is SGHRS and CDR2 YFSETQ. The CDR3 bases are TGCGCCAGCAGCTTGTTCAGTCAAGCGGGAGGGCAGGCCTACGAGCAGTACTTC. Translation gives CASSLFSQAGGQAYEQYF.

The rearrangement links TRBV5-1 to TRBJ1-1; 7 nucleotides line up with TRBD1. Trimming took 0 bases from V and 4 from J; bases not matched to a gene: 6. Looked up from germline, CDR1 is SGHRS and CDR2 is YFSETQ. The CDR3 runs to 15 residues. CDR3 in amino acids: CASSLVSGGSTEAFF. CDR3 DNA: TGCGCCAGCAGCTTGGTTTCAGGGGGAAGCACTGAAGCTTTCTTT.

V and J are TRBV5-5 and TRBJ1-1, with TRBD1 matching 8 bases. Per germline, CDR1 SGHKS and CDR2 YYEKEE (reference sequence). The CDR3 covers 17 residues. V shed 3 bases and J 7 bases; nucleotides not matched to a gene: 17. CDR3 sequence: CASSSPDRESFRIEAFF. Written as DNA, the CDR3 is TGTGCCAGCAGCTCTCCGGACAGGGAAAGTTTTAGGATTGAAGCTTTCTTT.

This rearrangement joins TRBV18 to TRBJ1-5; possibly TRBD1 for D (6 bases). Between the trimmed V and J ends, which lost 6 bases and 2 bases, there was a span of 14 bases. This CDR3 has 15 residues. Germline V gene data show CDR1 as KGHSH and CDR2 as LQKENI. In nucleotides, the CDR3 is TGTGCCAGCTCGCATGACAGGAGCGGCAATCAGCCCCAGCATTTT. Translation gives CASSHDRSGNQPQHF. Together with reference TRBV18 and TRBJ1-5, the CDR3 gives the full variable domain: NAGVMQNPRHLVRRRGQEARLRCSPMKGHSHVYWYRQLPEEGLKFMVYLQKENIIDESGMPKERFSAEFPKEGPSILRIQQVVRGDSAAYFCASSHDRSGNQPQHFGDGTRLSIL.

The chain has TRBV12-3 or TRBV12-4 and TRBJ2-1; D gene unclear. The length of the CDR3 is 13 residues. The V end lost 5 bases, the J end lost 1 base, and 6 bases lay between the germline ends. The CDR3 region is CASSIPSYNEQFF. The CDR3 bases are TGTGCCAGCAGTATCCCATCCTACAATGAGCAGTTCTTC.

The rearrangement links TRBV11-2 to TRBJ1-4; 7 nucleotides line up with TRBD1. V was pared by 7 bases and J by 5 bases, with 4 bases of the junction left unmatched. Germline V lookup: CDR1 SGHAT, CDR2 FQNNGV. This CDR3 is 13 amino acids long. CDR3: CASTGTANEKLFF. Written as DNA, the CDR3 is TGTGCCAGCACCGGGACAGCAAATGAAAAACTGTTTTTT.

This chain links TRBV7-8 with TRBJ1-5, with 10 bases aligning to TRBD1. CDR3 length equals 17 residues. CDR1 SGHVS and CDR2 FQNEAQ come from the germline V gene. V shed 1 base, J shed 2 bases, and the junction held 5 bases outside the gene matches. CDR3 in DNA: TGTGCCAGCAGCTTAGGGGGACAGGGGCCAGGCAATCAGCCCCAGCATTTT. Translating gives CASSLGGQGPGNQPQHF. Together with reference TRBV7-8 and TRBJ1-5, the CDR3 gives the full variable domain: GAGVSQSPRYKVAKRGQDVALRCDPISGHVSLFWYQQALGQGPEFLTYFQNEAQLDKSGLPSDRFFAERPEGSVSTLKIQRTQQEDSAVYLCASSLGGQGPGNQPQHFGDGTRLSIL.

This sequence joins TRBV12-3 or TRBV12-4 and TRBJ1-1; D ambiguous. The length of the CDR3 is 12 residues. V lost 7 bases, J lost 11 bases, and 17 bases lay in between. The CDR3 loop reads CASKYLDHVAFF. The CDR3 coding sequence is TGTGCCAGCAAATACCTAGACCATGTGGCTTTCTTT.

The chain recombines TRBV5-6 with TRBJ2-1, with 7 positions matching TRBD2. CDR1 is SGHDT and CDR2 is YYEEEE in the germline V gene. J lost 5 bases, V lost 0 bases, and 11 bases had no gene match. CDR3 length: 17 residues. In DNA, the CDR3 is TGTGCCAGCAGCTTGGGGTGGGAGGGCATGGGTAACAATGAGCAGTTCTTC. Amino acids: CASSLGWEGMGNNEQFF.

J is TRBJ1-4 and V is TRBV29-1; 9 bases are shared with TRBD1. This CDR3 has 14 residues. Looked up from germline, CDR1 is SQVTM and CDR2 is ANQGSEA. CDR3 nucleotides: TGCAGGGTCCGGGACAGGGCAACTAATGAAAAACTGTTTTTT. It encodes CRVRDRATNEKLFF.

V and J are TRBV3-1 (or the pseudogene TRBV3-2) and TRBJ1-6, with TRBD1 matching 9 bases. In germline, CDR1 is LGHDT, CDR2 YNNKEL (reference sequence). The CDR3 is 15 amino acids. J was trimmed by 9 bases and V by 2 bases; bases with no gene match: 5. The CDR3 reads CASSQSQGAGSPLHF. For the CDR3, the DNA is TGTGCCAGCAGCCAATCACAGGGGGCTGGTTCACCCCTCCACTTT.

The rearrangement links TRBV7-2 to TRBJ1-1; D might be TRBD1 (6 bases). Germline V lookup: CDR1 SGHTA, CDR2 FQGNSA. Trimming removed 5 bases from V and 1 base from J, with 20 bases in between. This CDR3 is 17 amino acids long. The CDR3 is CASSVGGLRTKNTEAFF. CDR3 DNA sequence: TGTGCCAGCAGCGTAGGGGGGTTGCGGACTAAGAACACTGAAGCTTTCTTT.

This chain joins TRBV6-5 and TRBJ1-5, with D possibly being TRBD1 (5 bases). The CDR3 loop spans 14 amino acids. Germline V gene sequence: CDR1 MNHEY, CDR2 SVGAGI. V was pared by 8 bases and J by 3 bases, with 14 bases between. This CDR3 reads CASLLGVDNQPQHF. CDR3 DNA: TGTGCCAGCTTATTAGGGGTGGACAATCAGCCCCAGCATTTT.

The chain employs TRBV19 and TRBJ1-2, with 7 bases lining up with TRBD1. V lost 1 base to trimming and J lost 4 bases; unmatched junction nucleotides: 9. CDR3 length equals 16 residues. CDR1 is LNHDA and CDR2 is SQIVND in the germline V gene (reference sequence). The CDR3, as DNA: TGTGCCAGTAGTATAGTTTCCGACAGGGCGCTCTATGGCTACACCTTC. Residues: CASSIVSDRALYGYTF.

This chain joins TRBV10-3 and TRBJ2-7; 7 nucleotides align to TRBD1. The J segment lost 6 bases and the V segment lost 2 bases, leaving 10 bases of the junction unmatched. The germline CDR1 and CDR2 sequences are ENHRY and SYGVKD. The CDR3 runs 15 residues. CDR3 protein: CAISETLGQEGEQYF. DNA for the CDR3: TGTGCCATCAGTGAGACACTAGGACAGGAAGGCGAGCAGTACTTC.

This clone has only a few counts. The chain combines TRBV18 with TRBJ1-3; D not certain. Germline assignment: CDR1 KGHSH and CDR2 LQKENI. Trimming took 0 bases from V and 0 from J, leaving 9 bases between them. This CDR3 has 16 residues. As DNA, the CDR3 is TGTGCCAGCTCACCACCCCCCCTTATCTCTGGAAACACCATATATTTT. This codes for CASSPPPLISGNTIYF.

This clone was seen only once. The genes are TRBV20-1 and TRBJ2-2; 7 nucleotides line up with TRBD2. Germline lookup yields CDR1 DFQATT and CDR2 SNEGSKA (reference sequence). The length of the CDR3 is 15 residues. V shed 3 bases and J 2 bases; nucleotides not matched to a gene: 6. CDR3 region: CSASKRDTNTGELFF. CDR3 nucleotide sequence: TGCAGTGCTAGTAAGCGGGATACAAACACCGGGGAGCTGTTTTTT.

Only one count was recorded for this clone. This chain uses TRBV18 with TRBJ2-7; 11 nucleotides line up with TRBD1. Germline V CDR1 and CDR2: KGHSH, LQKENI. J gave up 4 bases and V 3 bases, and 5 bases lay outside the gene matches. The CDR3 runs to 15 residues. The CDR3 spells CASSPRTGGVYEQYF. The CDR3, as DNA: TGTGCCAGCTCACCTCGGACAGGGGGCGTGTACGAGCAGTACTTC.